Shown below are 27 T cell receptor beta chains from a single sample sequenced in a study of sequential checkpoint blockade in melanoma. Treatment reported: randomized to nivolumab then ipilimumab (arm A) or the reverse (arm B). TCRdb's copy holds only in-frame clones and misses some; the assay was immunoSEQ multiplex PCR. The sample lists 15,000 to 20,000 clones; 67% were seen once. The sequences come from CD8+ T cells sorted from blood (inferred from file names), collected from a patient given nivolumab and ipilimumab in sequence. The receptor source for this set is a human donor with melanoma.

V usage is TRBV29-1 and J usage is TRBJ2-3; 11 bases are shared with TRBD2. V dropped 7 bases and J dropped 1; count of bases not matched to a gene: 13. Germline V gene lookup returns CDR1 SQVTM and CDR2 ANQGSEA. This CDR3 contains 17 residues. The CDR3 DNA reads TGCAGCGCCCGAGGATTACTAGCGGGGGACCGCACAGATACGCAGTATTTT. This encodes CSARGLLAGDRTDTQYF.

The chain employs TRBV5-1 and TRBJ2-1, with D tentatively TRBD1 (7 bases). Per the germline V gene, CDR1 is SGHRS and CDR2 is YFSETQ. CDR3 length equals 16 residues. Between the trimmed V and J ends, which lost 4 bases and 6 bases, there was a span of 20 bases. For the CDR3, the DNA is TGCGCCAGCAGCGGGGGGCTCAGGGGGGAGAGCAATGAGCAGTTCTTC. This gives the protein CASSGGLRGESNEQFF.

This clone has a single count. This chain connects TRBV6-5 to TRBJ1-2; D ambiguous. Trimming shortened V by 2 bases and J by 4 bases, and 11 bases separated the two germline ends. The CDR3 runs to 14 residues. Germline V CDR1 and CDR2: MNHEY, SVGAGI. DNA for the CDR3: TGTGCCAGCAGTTACGCACCCCGGGGCTATGGCTACACCTTC. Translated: CASSYAPRGYGYTF.

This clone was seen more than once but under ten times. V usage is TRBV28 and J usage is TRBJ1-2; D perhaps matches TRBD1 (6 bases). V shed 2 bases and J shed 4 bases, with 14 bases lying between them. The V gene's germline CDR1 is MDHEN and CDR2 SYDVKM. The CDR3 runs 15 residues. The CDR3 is CASSLRQDSLYGYTF. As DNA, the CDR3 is TGTGCCAGCAGTTTAAGGCAGGACAGCCTCTATGGCTACACCTTC.

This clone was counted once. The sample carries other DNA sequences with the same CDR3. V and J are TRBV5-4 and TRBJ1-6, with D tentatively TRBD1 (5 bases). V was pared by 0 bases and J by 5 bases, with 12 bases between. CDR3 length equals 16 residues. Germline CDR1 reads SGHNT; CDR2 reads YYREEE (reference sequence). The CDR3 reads CASSLEADSNNSPLHF. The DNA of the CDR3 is TGTGCCAGCAGCTTGGAAGCTGACAGCAATAATTCACCCCTCCACTTT.

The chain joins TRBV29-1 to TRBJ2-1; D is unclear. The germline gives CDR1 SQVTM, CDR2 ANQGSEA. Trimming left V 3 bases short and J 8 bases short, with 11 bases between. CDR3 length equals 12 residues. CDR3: CSVEGPTDEQFF. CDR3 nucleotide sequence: TGCAGCGTTGAGGGCCCGACGGATGAGCAGTTCTTC.

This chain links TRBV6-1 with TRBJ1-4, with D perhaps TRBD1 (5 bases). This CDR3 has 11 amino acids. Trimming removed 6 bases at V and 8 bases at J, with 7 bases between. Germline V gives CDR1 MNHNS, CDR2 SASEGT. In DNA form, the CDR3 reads TGTGCCAGCAGCCGGGGGGAAAAACTGTTTTTT. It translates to CASSRGEKLFF.

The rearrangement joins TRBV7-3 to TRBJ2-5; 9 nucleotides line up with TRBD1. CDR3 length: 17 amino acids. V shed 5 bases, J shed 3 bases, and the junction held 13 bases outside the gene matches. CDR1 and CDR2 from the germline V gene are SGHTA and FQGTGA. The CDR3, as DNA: TGTGCCAGCAGCCTCGACGGGACAGGGAGGTACGAAGAGACCCAGTACTTC. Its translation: CASSLDGTGRYEETQYF.

CDR3 sequence (DNA): TGTGCCAGCAGTATCGACAGGTACACTGAAGCTTTCTTT. It yields the protein CASSIDRYTEAFF. The rearrangement joins TRBV7-9 to TRBJ1-1, with a weak D call TRBD1 (6 bases). Trimming cost V 6 bases and J 3 bases, with 11 bases left between them. CDR1 is SEHNR, CDR2 FQNEAQ, per germline (reference sequence). This CDR3 has 13 residues.

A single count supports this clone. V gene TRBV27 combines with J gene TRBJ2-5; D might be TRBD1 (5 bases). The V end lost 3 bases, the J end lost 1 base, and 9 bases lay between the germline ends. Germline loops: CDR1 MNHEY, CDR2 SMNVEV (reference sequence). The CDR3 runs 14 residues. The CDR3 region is CASSFSGSQETQYF. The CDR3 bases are TGTGCCAGCAGTTTTTCAGGGTCCCAAGAGACCCAGTACTTC.

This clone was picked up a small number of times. This chain's CDR3 is CASSTDSSSYNEQFF. CDR3 in DNA: TGCGCCAGCAGCACTGACAGTAGCTCCTACAATGAGCAGTTCTTC. This chain links TRBV4-1 with TRBJ2-1; a possible D gene is TRBD1 (5 bases). V was clipped by 5 bases and J by 0 bases, with 11 bases between them. Germline CDR1 and CDR2: MGHRA and YSYEKL. The CDR3 consists of 15 residues.

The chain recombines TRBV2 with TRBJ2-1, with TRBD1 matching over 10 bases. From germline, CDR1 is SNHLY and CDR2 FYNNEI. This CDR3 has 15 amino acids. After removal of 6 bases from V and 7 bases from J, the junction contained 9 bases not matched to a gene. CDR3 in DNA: TGTGCCAGCAGGGACCCGGGACAGGGGCTTAATGAGCAGTTCTTC. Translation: CASRDPGQGLNEQFF.

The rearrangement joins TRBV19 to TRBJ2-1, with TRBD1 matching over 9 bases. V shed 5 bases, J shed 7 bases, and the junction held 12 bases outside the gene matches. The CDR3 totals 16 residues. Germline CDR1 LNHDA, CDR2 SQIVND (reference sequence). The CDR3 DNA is TGTGCCAGTAGTCCTCCCCCGGGACAGGGAAGGAATGAGCAGTTCTTC. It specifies CASSPPPGQGRNEQFF. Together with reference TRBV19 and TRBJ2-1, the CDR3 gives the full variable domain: DGGITQSPKYLFRKEGQNVTLSCEQNLNHDAMYWYRQDPGQGLRLIYYSQIVNDFQKGDIAEGYSVSREKKESFPLTVTSAQKNPTAFYLCASSPPPGQGRNEQFFGPGTRLTVL.

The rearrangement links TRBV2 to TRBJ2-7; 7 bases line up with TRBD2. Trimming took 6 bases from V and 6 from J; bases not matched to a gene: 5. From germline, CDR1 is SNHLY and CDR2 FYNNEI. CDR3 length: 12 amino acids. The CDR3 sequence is CASSRTGGEQYF. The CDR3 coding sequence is TGTGCCAGCAGCCGGACGGGGGGCGAGCAGTACTTC.

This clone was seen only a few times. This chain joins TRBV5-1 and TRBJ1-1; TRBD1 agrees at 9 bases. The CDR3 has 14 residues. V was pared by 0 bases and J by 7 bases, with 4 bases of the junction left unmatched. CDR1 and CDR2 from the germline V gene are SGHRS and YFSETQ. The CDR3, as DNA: TGCGCCAGCAGCTTGGGGACAGGGGAAGTTGAAGCTTTCTTT. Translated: CASSLGTGEVEAFF.

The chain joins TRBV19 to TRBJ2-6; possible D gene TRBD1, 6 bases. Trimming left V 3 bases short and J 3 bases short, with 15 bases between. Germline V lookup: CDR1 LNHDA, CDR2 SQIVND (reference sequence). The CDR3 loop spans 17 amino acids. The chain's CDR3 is CASSIFGTSGGANVLTF. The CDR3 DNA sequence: TGTGCCAGTAGTATTTTTGGGACAAGCGGTGGGGCCAACGTCCTGACTTTC.

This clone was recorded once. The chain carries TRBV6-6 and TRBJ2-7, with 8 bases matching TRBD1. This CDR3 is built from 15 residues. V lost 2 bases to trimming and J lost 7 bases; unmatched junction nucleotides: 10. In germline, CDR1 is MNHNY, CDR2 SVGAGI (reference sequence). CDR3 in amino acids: CASSYLGQASGEQYF. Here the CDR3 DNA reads TGTGCCAGCAGTTACCTGGGACAGGCATCGGGAGAGCAGTACTTC.

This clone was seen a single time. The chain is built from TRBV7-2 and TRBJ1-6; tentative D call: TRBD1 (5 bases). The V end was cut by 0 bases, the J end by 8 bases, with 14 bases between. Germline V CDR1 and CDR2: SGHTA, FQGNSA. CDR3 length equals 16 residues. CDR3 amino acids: CASSLALFSQDSPLHF. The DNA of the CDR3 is TGTGCCAGCAGCTTAGCGCTTTTTTCACAGGATTCACCCCTCCACTTT.

The CDR3 DNA reads TGTGCCAGCAGCTTAGGTAGCGGGGGGGAAACAGATACGCAGTATTTT. Protein sequence: CASSLGSGGETDTQYF. The chain recombines TRBV11-1 with TRBJ2-3, with 11 bases identical to TRBD2. V lost 1 base and J lost 3; bases outside the gene matches: 3. This CDR3 has 16 amino acids. From germline, CDR1 is SGHAT and CDR2 FQDESV (reference sequence).

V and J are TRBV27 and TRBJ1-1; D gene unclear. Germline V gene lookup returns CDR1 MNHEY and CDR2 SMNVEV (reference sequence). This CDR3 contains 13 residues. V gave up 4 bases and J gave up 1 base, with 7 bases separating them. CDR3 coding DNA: TGTGCCAGCAGTTACACGGGGAACACTGAAGCTTTCTTT. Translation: CASSYTGNTEAFF.

The CDR3 loop reads CASSESAGLVGYTF. Written as DNA, the CDR3 is TGCGCCAGCAGTGAGTCGGCAGGGCTGGTTGGCTACACCTTC. V usage is TRBV10-2 and J usage is TRBJ1-2; possibly TRBD1 for D (5 bases). The CDR3 covers 14 residues. The V gene lost 0 bases and the J gene lost 7 bases, with 12 bases spanning the gap. Germline values: CDR1 WSHSY, CDR2 SAAADI.

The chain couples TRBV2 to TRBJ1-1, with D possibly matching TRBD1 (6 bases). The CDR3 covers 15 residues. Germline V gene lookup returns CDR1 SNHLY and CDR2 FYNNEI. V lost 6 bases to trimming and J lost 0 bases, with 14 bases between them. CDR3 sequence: CASRTGTRMNTEAFF. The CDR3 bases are TGTGCCAGCAGAACCGGGACAAGAATGAACACTGAAGCTTTCTTT.

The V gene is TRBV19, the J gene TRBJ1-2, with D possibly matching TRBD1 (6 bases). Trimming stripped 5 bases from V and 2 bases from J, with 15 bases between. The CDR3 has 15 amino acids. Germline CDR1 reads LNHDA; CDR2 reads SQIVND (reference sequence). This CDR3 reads CASSVVSGHNYGYTF. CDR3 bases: TGTGCCAGTAGTGTCGTGTCGGGACACAACTATGGCTACACCTTC.

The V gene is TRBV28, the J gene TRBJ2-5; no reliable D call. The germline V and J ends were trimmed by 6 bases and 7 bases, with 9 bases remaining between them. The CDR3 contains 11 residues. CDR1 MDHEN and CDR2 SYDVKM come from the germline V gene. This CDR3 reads CASSFVRTQYF. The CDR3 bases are TGTGCCAGCAGCTTCGTTCGGACCCAGTACTTC.

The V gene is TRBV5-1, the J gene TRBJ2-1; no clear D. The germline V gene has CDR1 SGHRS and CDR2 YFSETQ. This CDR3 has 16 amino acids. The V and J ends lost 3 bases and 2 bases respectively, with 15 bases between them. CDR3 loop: CASSSPPLDPYNEQFF. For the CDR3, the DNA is TGCGCCAGCAGCTCCCCTCCCCTAGATCCCTACAATGAGCAGTTCTTC. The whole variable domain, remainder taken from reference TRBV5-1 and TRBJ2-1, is KAGVTQTPRYLIKTRGQQVTLSCSPISGHRSVSWYQQTPGQGLQFLFEYFSETQRNKGNFPGRFSGRQFSNSRSEMNVSTLELGDSALYLCASSSPPLDPYNEQFFGPGTRLTVL.

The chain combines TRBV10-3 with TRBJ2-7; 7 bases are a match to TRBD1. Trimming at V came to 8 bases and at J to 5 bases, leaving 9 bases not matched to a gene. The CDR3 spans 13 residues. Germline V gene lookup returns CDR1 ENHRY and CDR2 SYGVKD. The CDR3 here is CAIRDSLINEQYF. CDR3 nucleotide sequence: TGTGCCATCCGGGACAGTCTAATCAACGAGCAGTACTTC.

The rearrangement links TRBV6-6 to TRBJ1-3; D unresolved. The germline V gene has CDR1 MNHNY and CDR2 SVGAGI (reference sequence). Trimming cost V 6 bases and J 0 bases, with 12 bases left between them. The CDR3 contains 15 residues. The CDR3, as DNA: TGTGCCAGCAGCCCCAGGCTCTACTCTGGAAACACCATATATTTT. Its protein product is CASSPRLYSGNTIYF.